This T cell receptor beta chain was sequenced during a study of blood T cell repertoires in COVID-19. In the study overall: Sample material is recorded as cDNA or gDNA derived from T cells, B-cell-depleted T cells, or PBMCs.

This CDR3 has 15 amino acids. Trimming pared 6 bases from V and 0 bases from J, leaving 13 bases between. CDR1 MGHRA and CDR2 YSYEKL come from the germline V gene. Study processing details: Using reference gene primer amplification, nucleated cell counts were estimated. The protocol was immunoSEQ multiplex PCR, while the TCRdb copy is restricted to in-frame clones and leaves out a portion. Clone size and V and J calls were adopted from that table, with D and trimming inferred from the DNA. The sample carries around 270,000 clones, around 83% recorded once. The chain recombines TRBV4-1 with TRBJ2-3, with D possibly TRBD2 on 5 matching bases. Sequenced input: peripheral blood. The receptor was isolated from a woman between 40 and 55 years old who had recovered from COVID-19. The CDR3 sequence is CASRSGWRSTDTQYF. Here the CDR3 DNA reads TGCGCCAGCAGATCAGGATGGAGGAGCACAGATACGCAGTATTTT.